In its sample, the clone carrying this T cell receptor beta chain was seen a few times. The sample is drawn from a study of T-cell reconstitution after alpha-beta-depleted transplantation in children. During its preparation, the TCRbeta library received unique molecular identifiers. Using its own MiXCR run on the PCR reads, TCRdb lists one record per CDR3 protein. This sample has hundreds of thousands of distinct CDR3 sequences; about a sixth occur once, and the top ten carry approximately 3%. The CDR3 totals 17 residues. This chain uses TRBV21-1 with TRBJ2-1; the table calls TRBD2, which could not be checked here. TRBV21-1 constitutes a pseudogene. The sample in question was PBMCs from the stem cell graft donor, obtained from the stem cell graft. The receptor's source is a human donor who donated a stem cell graft to a child with acute lymphoblastic leukemia. DNA of the CDR3: TGTGCCAGCAGCACTCTCACTAGCGGCCCCATTAACAATGAGCAGTTCTTC. Translation gives CASSTLTSGPINNEQFF.